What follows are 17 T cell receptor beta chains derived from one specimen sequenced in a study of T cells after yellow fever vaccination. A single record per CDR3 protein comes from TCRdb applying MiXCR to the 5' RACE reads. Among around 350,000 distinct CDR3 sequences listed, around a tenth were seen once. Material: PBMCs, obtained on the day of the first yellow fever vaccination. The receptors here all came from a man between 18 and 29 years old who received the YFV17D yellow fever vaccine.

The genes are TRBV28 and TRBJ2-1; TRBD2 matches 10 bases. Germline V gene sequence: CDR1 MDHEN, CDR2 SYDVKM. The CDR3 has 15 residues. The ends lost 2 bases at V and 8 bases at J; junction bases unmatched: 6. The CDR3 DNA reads TGTGCCAGCAGTTTAGTACTAGCGGGGATCTATGAGCAGTTCTTC. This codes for CASSLVLAGIYEQFF.

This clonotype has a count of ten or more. The DNA of the CDR3 is TGTGCCAGCAGCTTAGCAGGGGATGTCCGCGGAAAACTGTTTTTT. The encoded protein is CASSLAGDVRGKLFF. The chain has TRBV7-9 and TRBJ1-4; perhaps TRBD1 as D (5 bases). This CDR3 contains 15 residues. Trimming stripped 0 bases from V and 10 bases from J, with 15 bases between. Germline V CDR1 and CDR2: SEHNR, FQNEAQ (reference sequence). Full variable domain (outside the CDR3, taken from reference TRBV7-9 and TRBJ1-4): DTGVSQNPRHKITKRGQNVTFRCDPISEHNRLYWYRQTLGQGPEFLTYFQNEAQLEKSRLLSDRFSAERPKGSFSTLEIQRTEQGDSAMYLCASSLAGDVRGKLFFGSGTQLSVL.

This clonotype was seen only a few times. The CDR3 spells CASRGTSEQYV. The CDR3 nucleotides are TGTGCCAGCAGAGGGACTAGCGAGCAGTACGTC. The chain recombines TRBV12-3 or TRBV12-4 with TRBJ2-7; 8 bases are shared with TRBD2. Trimming removed 6 bases from V and 6 bases from J; junction bases left unmatched: 1. This CDR3 contains 11 residues.

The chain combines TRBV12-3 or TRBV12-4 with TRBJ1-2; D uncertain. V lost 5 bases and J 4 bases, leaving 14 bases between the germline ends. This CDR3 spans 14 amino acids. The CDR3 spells CASSPRPRGYGYTF. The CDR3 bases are TGTGCCAGCAGTCCACGGCCCAGAGGCTATGGCTACACCTTC.

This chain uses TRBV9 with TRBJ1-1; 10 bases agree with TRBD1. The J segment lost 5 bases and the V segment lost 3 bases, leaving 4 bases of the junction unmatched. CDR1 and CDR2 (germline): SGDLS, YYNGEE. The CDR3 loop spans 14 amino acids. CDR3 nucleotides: TGTGCCAGCAGCGGACAGGGGGCATATACTGAAGCTTTCTTT. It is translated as CASSGQGAYTEAFF.

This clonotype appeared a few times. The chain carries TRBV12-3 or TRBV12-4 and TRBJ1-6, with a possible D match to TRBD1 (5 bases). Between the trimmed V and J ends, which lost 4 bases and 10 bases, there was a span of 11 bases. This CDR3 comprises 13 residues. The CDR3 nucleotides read TGTGCCAGCAGTTACCTGGGGGACTCACCCCTCCACTTT. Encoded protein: CASSYLGDSPLHF.

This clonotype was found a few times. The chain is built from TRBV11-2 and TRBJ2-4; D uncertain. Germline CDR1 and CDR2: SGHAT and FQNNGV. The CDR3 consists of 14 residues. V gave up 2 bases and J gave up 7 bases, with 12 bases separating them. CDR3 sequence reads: CASSLLSAFNIQYF. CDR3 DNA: TGTGCCAGCAGCTTATTGTCTGCCTTTAACATTCAGTACTTC.

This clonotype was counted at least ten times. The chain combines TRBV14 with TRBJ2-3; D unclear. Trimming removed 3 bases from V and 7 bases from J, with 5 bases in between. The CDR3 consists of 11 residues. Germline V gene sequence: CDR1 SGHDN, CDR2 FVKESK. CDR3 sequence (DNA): TGTGCCAGCAGCCATGAAAATACGCAGTATTTT. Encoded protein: CASSHENTQYF.

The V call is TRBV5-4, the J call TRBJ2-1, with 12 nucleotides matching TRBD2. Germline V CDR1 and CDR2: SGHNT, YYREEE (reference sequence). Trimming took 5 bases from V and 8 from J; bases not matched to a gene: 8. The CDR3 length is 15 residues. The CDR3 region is CASSPSGGALYEQFF. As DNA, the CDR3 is TGTGCCAGCAGTCCTAGCGGGGGGGCCCTTTATGAGCAGTTCTTC.

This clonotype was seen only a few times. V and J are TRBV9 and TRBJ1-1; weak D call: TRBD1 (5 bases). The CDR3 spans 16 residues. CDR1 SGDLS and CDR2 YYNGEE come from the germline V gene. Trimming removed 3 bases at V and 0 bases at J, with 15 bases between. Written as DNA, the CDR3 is TGTGCCAGCAGCGGGATGGGGGGGACCATGAACACTGAAGCTTTCTTT. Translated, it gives CASSGMGGTMNTEAFF.

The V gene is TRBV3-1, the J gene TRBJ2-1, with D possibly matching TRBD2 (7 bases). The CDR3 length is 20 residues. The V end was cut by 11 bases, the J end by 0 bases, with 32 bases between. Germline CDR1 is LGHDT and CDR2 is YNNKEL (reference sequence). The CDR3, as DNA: TGTGCCTGCTGCGCCCGCCCGTCGCGGGGGCATCTCAGCTCCTACAATGAGCAGTTCTTC. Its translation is CACCARPSRGHLSSYNEQFF.

The CDR3, as DNA: TGTGCCAGCAGTTTGGACAGGGCTCACACCGGGGAGCTGTTTTTT. Its protein is CASSLDRAHTGELFF. The chain couples TRBV12-3 or TRBV12-4 to TRBJ2-2, with 8 bases lining up with TRBD1. V lost 3 bases to trimming and J lost 3 bases; unmatched junction nucleotides: 3. The CDR3 is 15 residues long.

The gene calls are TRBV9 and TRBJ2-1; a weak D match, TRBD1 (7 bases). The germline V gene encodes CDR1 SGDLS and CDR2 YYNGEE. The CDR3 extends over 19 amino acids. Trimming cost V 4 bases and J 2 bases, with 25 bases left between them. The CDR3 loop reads CASSTQKGGGDTTYNEQFF. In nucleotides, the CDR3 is TGTGCCAGCAGCACCCAAAAAGGGGGCGGGGATACCACCTACAATGAGCAGTTCTTC. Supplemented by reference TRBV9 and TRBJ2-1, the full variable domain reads DSGVTQTPKHLITATGQRVTLRCSPRSGDLSVYWYQQSLDQGLQFLIQYYNGEERAKGNILERFSAQQFPDLHSELNLSSLELGDSALYFCASSTQKGGGDTTYNEQFFGPGTRLTVL.

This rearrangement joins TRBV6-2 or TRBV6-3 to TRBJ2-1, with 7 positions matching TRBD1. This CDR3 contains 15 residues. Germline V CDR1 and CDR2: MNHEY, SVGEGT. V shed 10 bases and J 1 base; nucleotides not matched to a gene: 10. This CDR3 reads CANSPDRVSYNEQFF. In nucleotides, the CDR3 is TGTGCCAACAGCCCTGACAGGGTGTCCTACAATGAGCAGTTCTTC.

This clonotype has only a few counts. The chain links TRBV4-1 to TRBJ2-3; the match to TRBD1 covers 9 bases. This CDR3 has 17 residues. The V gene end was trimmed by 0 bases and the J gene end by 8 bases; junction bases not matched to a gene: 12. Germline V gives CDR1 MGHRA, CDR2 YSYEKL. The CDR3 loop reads CASSQEGQTGGPGTQYF. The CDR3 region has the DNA TGCGCCAGCAGCCAAGAAGGCCAGACAGGGGGGCCGGGTACGCAGTATTTT.

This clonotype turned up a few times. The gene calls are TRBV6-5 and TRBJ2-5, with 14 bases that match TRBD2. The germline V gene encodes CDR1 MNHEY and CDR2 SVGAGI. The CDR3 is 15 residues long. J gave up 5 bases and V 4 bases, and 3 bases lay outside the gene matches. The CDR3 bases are TGTGCCAGCAGTTCGACTAGCGGGGGGGCGGAGACCCAGTACTTC. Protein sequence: CASSSTSGGAETQYF.

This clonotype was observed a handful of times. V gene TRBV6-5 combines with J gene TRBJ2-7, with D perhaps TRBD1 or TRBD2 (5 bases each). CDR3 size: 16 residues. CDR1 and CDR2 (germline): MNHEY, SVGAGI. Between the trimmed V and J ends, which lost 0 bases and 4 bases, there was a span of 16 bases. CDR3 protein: CASSYSIPAGRYEQYF. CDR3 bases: TGTGCCAGCAGTTACTCGATTCCGGCAGGGAGATACGAGCAGTACTTC.